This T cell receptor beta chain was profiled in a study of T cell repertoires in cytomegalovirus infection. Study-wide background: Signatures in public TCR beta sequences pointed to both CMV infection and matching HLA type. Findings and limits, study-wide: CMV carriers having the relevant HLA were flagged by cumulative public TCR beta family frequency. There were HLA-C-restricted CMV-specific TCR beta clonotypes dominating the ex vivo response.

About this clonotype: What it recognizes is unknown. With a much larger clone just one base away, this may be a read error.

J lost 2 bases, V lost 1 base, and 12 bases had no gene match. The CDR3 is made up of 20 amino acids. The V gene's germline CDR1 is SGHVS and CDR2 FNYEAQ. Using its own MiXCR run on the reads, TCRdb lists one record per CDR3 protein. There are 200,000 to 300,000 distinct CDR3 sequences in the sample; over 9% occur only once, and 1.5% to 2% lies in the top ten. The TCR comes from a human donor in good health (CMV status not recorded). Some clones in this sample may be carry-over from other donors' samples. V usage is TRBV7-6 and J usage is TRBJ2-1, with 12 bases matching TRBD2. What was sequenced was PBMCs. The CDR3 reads CASSLGTSGILVVAYNEQFF. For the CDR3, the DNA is TGTGCCAGCAGCTTAGGGACTAGCGGGATTTTGGTAGTGGCCTACAATGAGCAGTTCTTC. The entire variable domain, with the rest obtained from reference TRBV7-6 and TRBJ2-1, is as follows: GAGVSQSPRYKVTKRGQDVALRCDPISGHVSLYWYRQALGQGPEFLTYFNYEAQQDKSGLPNDRFSAERPEGSISTLTIQRTEQRDSAMYRCASSLGTSGILVVAYNEQFFGPGTRLTVL.